Below, 30 T cell receptor beta chains from the same sample are listed, as sequenced in a study of CD8 T cells in Susac syndrome. The RNA input was about 0.5 to 1 ug, and it was reverse transcribed with random hexamers. TCRdb re-called the immunoSEQ multiplex PCR reads with MiXCR, one entry per CDR3 protein. The sample carries approximately 80,000 distinct CDR3 sequences, approximately 94% recorded once. Sequencing was performed on CD8+ T cells from PBMCs. The source of these receptors is a human donor with Susac syndrome.

The V and J genes are TRBV7-8 and TRBJ1-2; D gene uncertain. Trimming took 7 bases from V and 8 from J, leaving 14 bases between them. The CDR3 covers 12 residues. Germline V gene sequence: CDR1 SGHVS, CDR2 FQNEAQ. Here the CDR3 reads CASNGPGGGYTF. As DNA, the CDR3 is TGTGCCAGCAATGGACCAGGTGGCGGCTACACCTTC. The whole variable domain, remainder taken from reference TRBV7-8 and TRBJ1-2, is GAGVSQSPRYKVAKRGQDVALRCDPISGHVSLFWYQQALGQGPEFLTYFQNEAQLDKSGLPSDRFFAERPEGSVSTLKIQRTQQEDSAVYLCASNGPGGGYTFGSGTRLTVV.

The rearrangement links TRBV7-9 to TRBJ2-5, with a tentative D call TRBD2 (5 bases). Trimming left V 4 bases short and J 0 bases short, with 9 bases between. The CDR3 covers 14 residues. Germline V gene sequence: CDR1 SEHNR, CDR2 FQNEAQ (reference sequence). Written as DNA, the CDR3 is TGTGCCAGCAGCTCTGGACTGAACCAAGAGACCCAGTACTTC. This encodes CASSSGLNQETQYF.

The V and J genes are TRBV12-3 or TRBV12-4 and TRBJ1-3; no clear D gene. This CDR3 region has 15 residues. Trimming took 2 bases from V and 0 from J, leaving 8 bases between them. In DNA, the CDR3 is TGTGCCAGCAGTTTAAGCGGTCCCTCTGGAAACACCATATATTTT. Its protein product is CASSLSGPSGNTIYF.

The rearrangement uses TRBV30 and TRBJ2-3; 7 nucleotides agree with TRBD1. The length of the CDR3 is 14 residues. The V gene's germline CDR1 is GTSNPN and CDR2 SVGIG (reference sequence). V lost 3 bases to trimming and J lost 4 bases; unmatched junction nucleotides: 7. The CDR3 bases are TGTGCCTGGAGAGGGGGCAGGCGCCCAGATACGCAGTATTTT. It translates to CAWRGGRRPDTQYF.

This chain uses TRBV28 with TRBJ2-7; D is ambiguous. This CDR3 region has 14 residues. Trimming took 6 bases from V and 2 from J, leaving 14 bases between them. Looked up from germline, CDR1 is MDHEN and CDR2 is SYDVKM. The CDR3 nucleotides read TGTGCCAGCAGCCCCGTTTGGGCCACCTACGAGCAGTACTTC. Protein product: CASSPVWATYEQYF.

This chain uses TRBV5-4 with TRBJ2-2; tentatively, D is TRBD1 (6 bases). V dropped 6 bases and J dropped 5 bases, with 11 bases sitting between them. CDR1 is SGHNT and CDR2 is YYREEE in the germline V gene (reference sequence). This CDR3 comprises 13 residues. CDR3 residues: CASTLGQTGELFF. The CDR3 nucleotides are TGTGCCAGCACCCTCGGACAGACCGGGGAGCTGTTTTTT.

The chain uses TRBV28 and TRBJ2-7; 11 bases fit TRBD1. The germline V gene has CDR1 MDHEN and CDR2 SYDVKM. The CDR3 covers 14 residues. After removal of 6 bases from V and 2 bases from J, the junction contained 3 bases not matched to a gene. CDR3 bases: TGTGCCAGCAGGACGGGACAGGGGGCCTACGAGCAGTACTTC. Amino acids: CASRTGQGAYEQYF.

This clonotype appeared a single time. The chain links TRBV20-1 to TRBJ1-1; D is ambiguous. CDR1 is DFQATT, CDR2 SNEGSKA, per germline (reference sequence). CDR3 length equals 12 residues. The V and J ends lost 1 base and 6 bases respectively, with 9 bases between them. The DNA of the CDR3 is TGCAGTGCTAGAGTTGTAGGCTCTGAAGCTTTCTTT. It yields the protein CSARVVGSEAFF.

The CDR3 reads CASSLERNQYNEQFF. The CDR3 bases are TGTGCCAGCAGCTTGGAGAGAAATCAATACAATGAGCAGTTCTTC. The rearrangement joins TRBV5-4 to TRBJ2-1; D call uncertain. This CDR3 region has 15 residues. Germline V gene data show CDR1 as SGHNT and CDR2 as YYREEE (reference sequence). Deletions cut 0 bases from V and 4 bases from J, with 11 bases between.

This clonotype was recorded only once. The chain links TRBV7-9 to TRBJ1-1; TRBD1 matches at 9 bases. The CDR3 covers 14 residues. Trimming took 5 bases from V and 4 from J; bases not matched to a gene: 5. Germline lookup yields CDR1 SEHNR and CDR2 FQNEAQ (reference sequence). CDR3 coding DNA: TGTGCCAGCAGCCCCAGGGACAGGGCCACTGAAGCTTTCTTT. Translating it yields CASSPRDRATEAFF.

The chain has TRBV20-1 and TRBJ1-4; a possible D gene is TRBD1 (5 bases). Trimming removed 5 bases from V and 5 bases from J, with 12 bases in between. Germline-derived CDR1 and CDR2 are DFQATT and SNEGSKA (reference sequence). The CDR3 is 13 residues long. The CDR3 loop is CSAPGTGNEKLFF. CDR3 DNA sequence: TGCAGTGCTCCCGGGACGGGGAATGAAAAACTGTTTTTT.

The CDR3 coding sequence is TGCGCCAGCAGCCAAGGGACAGGGGGCTGGACTGAAGCTTTCTTT. It encodes CASSQGTGGWTEAFF. The rearrangement links TRBV4-3 to TRBJ1-1, with 11 nucleotides matching TRBD1. The CDR3 is 15 amino acids. The germline CDR1 and CDR2 sequences are LGHNA and YSLEER. V gave up 1 base and J gave up 5 bases; unmatched junction bases: 3.

In its sample, this clonotype was seen once. The J gene is TRBJ1-2, the V gene TRBV19; D perhaps matches TRBD1 (6 bases). Germline assignment: CDR1 LNHDA and CDR2 SQIVND (reference sequence). Trimming pared 7 bases from V and 1 base from J, leaving 13 bases between. CDR3 length equals 14 residues. For the CDR3, the DNA is TGTGCCAGTACAGACAGGACCTTTAACTATGGCTACACCTTC. It translates to CASTDRTFNYGYTF.

In DNA form, the CDR3 reads TGTGCCAGCAGCTTAAGGCGGGCCGAGACTGGCGAGCAGTACTTC. Protein sequence: CASSLRRAETGEQYF. The chain joins TRBV11-2 to TRBJ2-7, with D possibly TRBD2 on 5 matching bases. There are 15 residues in the CDR3. Germline assignment: CDR1 SGHAT and CDR2 FQNNGV. V dropped 2 bases and J dropped 6 bases, with 17 bases sitting between them.

The rearrangement uses TRBV20-1 and TRBJ2-5; tentative D call: TRBD1 (5 bases). CDR1 is DFQATT, CDR2 SNEGSKA, per germline (reference sequence). The length of the CDR3 is 14 residues. Deletions cut 2 bases from V and 1 base from J, with 11 bases between. CDR3 sequence: CSARSHRIQETQYF. CDR3 nucleotides: TGCAGTGCTAGATCCCACAGGATCCAAGAGACCCAGTACTTC.

The V call is TRBV2, the J call TRBJ2-5; D is possibly TRBD2 (5 bases). Per germline, CDR1 SNHLY and CDR2 FYNNEI. V was shortened by 6 bases and J by 3 bases, with 11 bases between the two germline ends. The CDR3 loop spans 13 amino acids. CDR3: CASRSLGEETQYF. As DNA, the CDR3 is TGTGCCAGCAGGTCACTAGGTGAAGAGACCCAGTACTTC.

This chain links TRBV11-2 with TRBJ2-5; possible D gene TRBD2, 5 bases. The CDR3 consists of 14 residues. The V end lost 5 bases, the J end lost 2 bases, and 12 bases lay between the germline ends. Germline assignment: CDR1 SGHAT and CDR2 FQNNGV. The CDR3 nucleotides read TGTGCCAGCAGCCGTACGGGAATTCAAGAGACCCAGTACTTC. The encoded protein is CASSRTGIQETQYF.

The V gene is TRBV19, the J gene TRBJ2-2; TRBD1 might be the D (5 bases). Germline V gene lookup returns CDR1 LNHDA and CDR2 SQIVND (reference sequence). Trimming took off 4 bases at V and 9 bases at J, with 9 bases between the two ends. This CDR3 spans 12 amino acids. CDR3 loop: CASSTDRWELFF. CDR3 nucleotide sequence: TGTGCCAGTAGTACCGACAGATGGGAGCTGTTTTTT. The full variable domain, its missing parts supplied by reference TRBV19 and TRBJ2-2, is DGGITQSPKYLFRKEGQNVTLSCEQNLNHDAMYWYRQDPGQGLRLIYYSQIVNDFQKGDIAEGYSVSREKKESFPLTVTSAQKNPTAFYLCASSTDRWELFFGEGSRLTVL.

The CDR3 spells CASSLASRVYEQYF. CDR3 in DNA: TGTGCCAGCAGCTTAGCGTCCAGGGTCTACGAGCAGTACTTC. The rearrangement joins TRBV7-6 to TRBJ2-7, with D possibly matching TRBD1 (5 bases). The CDR3 contains 14 residues. Trimming stripped 0 bases from V and 3 bases from J, with 9 bases between. In germline, CDR1 is SGHVS, CDR2 FNYEAQ. The full variable domain, completed using reference TRBV7-6 and TRBJ2-7, is GAGVSQSPRYKVTKRGQDVALRCDPISGHVSLYWYRQALGQGPEFLTYFNYEAQQDKSGLPNDRFSAERPEGSISTLTIQRTEQRDSAMYRCASSLASRVYEQYFGPGTRLTVT.

This sequence joins TRBV5-4 and TRBJ1-1; unclear D gene. This CDR3 has 12 residues. Per germline, CDR1 SGHNT and CDR2 YYREEE (reference sequence). The ends were cut back, 7 bases at V and 4 bases at J, with 11 bases in the middle. DNA for the CDR3: TGTGCCAGCTCGATGAGGAGCACTGAAGCTTTCTTT. It yields the protein CASSMRSTEAFF.

The V call is TRBV7-9, the J call TRBJ1-5; D is uncertain. Trimming pared 5 bases from V and 5 bases from J, leaving 10 bases between. The CDR3 spans 13 residues. Germline V gives CDR1 SEHNR, CDR2 FQNEAQ (reference sequence). The CDR3 reads CASSSNSDQPQHF. The CDR3 nucleotides read TGTGCCAGCAGCAGCAACTCGGATCAGCCCCAGCATTTT.

The genes are TRBV18 and TRBJ2-1, with 7 bases lining up with TRBD2. The CDR3 contains 15 residues. The V gene's germline CDR1 is KGHSH and CDR2 LQKENI. The V segment lost 2 bases and the J segment 6 bases; nucleotides outside the gene matches: 7. DNA for the CDR3: TGTGCCAGCTCACCAGGCTCCGGGACTACCAATGAGCAGTTCTTC. Translated: CASSPGSGTTNEQFF. The full variable domain, its missing parts supplied by reference TRBV18 and TRBJ2-1, is NAGVMQNPRHLVRRRGQEARLRCSPMKGHSHVYWYRQLPEEGLKFMVYLQKENIIDESGMPKERFSAEFPKEGPSILRIQQVVRGDSAAYFCASSPGSGTTNEQFFGPGTRLTVL.

The chain uses TRBV27 and TRBJ2-1; the D gene is possibly TRBD2 (6 bases). Germline loops: CDR1 MNHEY, CDR2 SMNVEV (reference sequence). V was cut by 5 bases and J by 8 bases, with 13 bases left in between. CDR3 length equals 13 residues. The CDR3 DNA reads TGTGCCAGCAGTCAGGCGGGGTACGATGAGCAGTTCTTC. Protein: CASSQAGYDEQFF.

This rearrangement joins TRBV6-5 to TRBJ2-7; 8 nucleotides line up with TRBD1. Germline values: CDR1 MNHEY, CDR2 SVGAGI. The CDR3 totals 14 residues. V trimming: 4 bases; J trimming: 4 bases; junction bases outside the gene matches: 6. CDR3 DNA: TGTGCCAGCAGTTCCGACAGGGGATCATACGAGCAGTACTTC. Its translation is CASSSDRGSYEQYF.

This rearrangement joins TRBV30 to TRBJ2-7; no firm D call. V lost 4 bases, J lost 2 bases, and 12 bases lay in between. This CDR3 contains 13 residues. Germline V gives CDR1 GTSNPN, CDR2 SVGIG (reference sequence). The CDR3: CAWTNTVAYEQYF. In DNA form, the CDR3 reads TGTGCCTGGACGAATACAGTCGCCTACGAGCAGTACTTC.

The J gene is TRBJ2-2, the V gene TRBV30; possibly TRBD2 for D (5 bases). From germline, CDR1 is GTSNPN and CDR2 SVGIG (reference sequence). The CDR3 consists of 15 residues. Trimming removed 1 base at V and 6 bases at J, with 15 bases between. The CDR3 reads CAWSDLPVGAGELFF. CDR3 DNA: TGTGCCTGGAGTGATCTCCCTGTCGGGGCCGGGGAGCTGTTTTTT.

The CDR3 DNA sequence: TGTGCCAGCAACTCCGGGACAGGGTATACTGAAGCTTTCTTT. It specifies CASNSGTGYTEAFF. The V and J genes are TRBV7-9 and TRBJ1-1; the match to TRBD1 covers 9 bases. Germline trimming cut 7 bases from V and 5 bases from J; bases unmatched to any gene: 8. Germline values: CDR1 SEHNR, CDR2 FQNEAQ (reference sequence). The CDR3 sequence is 14 residues long.

The chain has TRBV7-6 and TRBJ2-7; perhaps D is TRBD1 or TRBD2 (5 bases each). The CDR3 totals 16 residues. Trimming removed 5 bases at V and 3 bases at J, with 20 bases between. Germline CDR1 and CDR2: SGHVS and FNYEAQ. The CDR3 nucleotides read TGTGCCAGCAGCCCGGACCCCGGGGCAACGGGCTACGAGCAGTACTTC. Amino acid sequence: CASSPDPGATGYEQYF.

The chain employs TRBV28 and TRBJ1-1; TRBD1 agrees at 7 bases. Germline CDR1 MDHEN, CDR2 SYDVKM. V lost 11 bases, J lost 0 bases, and 6 bases stayed unmatched. The CDR3 consists of 13 residues. CDR3 DNA sequence: TGTGCCCTCAGGGGGGAGTTGAACACTGAAGCTTTCTTT. Its protein is CALRGELNTEAFF.

This clonotype was observed a few times. The V call is TRBV9, the J call TRBJ1-1; no clear D. The ends were cut back, 5 bases at V and 2 bases at J, with 10 bases in the middle. The CDR3 sequence is 13 residues long. The germline gives CDR1 SGDLS, CDR2 YYNGEE. The CDR3 reads CASSVVVNTEAFF. The CDR3, as DNA: TGTGCCAGCAGTGTCGTTGTAAACACTGAAGCTTTCTTT.